The 8 T cell receptor beta chains below all came from one sample that was sequenced in a study of blood T cells in healthy people across ages. Next came a second PCR, run for about 7 to 12 cycles, which used a sample-barcoded 5' primer along with a J-beta primer mix. TCRdb reprocessed the 5' RACE reads with MiXCR, giving one entry per CDR3 protein. The sample consists of hundreds of thousands of distinct CDR3 sequences, around 45% of them appearing once. Source material: blood. These receptors came from a man older than 75 in good health.

The chain combines TRBV20-1 with TRBJ2-1; the D is unclear. Trimming removed 3 bases at V and 4 bases at J, with 1 base between. From germline, CDR1 is DFQATT and CDR2 SNEGSKA (reference sequence). This CDR3 has 10 amino acids. The chain's CDR3 is CSASYNEQFF. For the CDR3, the DNA is TGCAGTGCTAGTTACAATGAGCAGTTCTTC.

This clonotype was picked up a small number of times. One end of the junction varies from germline; a read error may be responsible. The V gene is TRBV20-1, the J gene TRBJ1-1; TRBD1 might be the D (6 bases). This CDR3 is built from 15 residues. The germline CDR1 and CDR2 sequences are DFQATT and SNEGSKA (reference sequence). This CDR3 is CSATKTQGLNAEAFF. In DNA, the CDR3 is TGCAGTGCTACCAAAACCCAGGGGCTGAACGCTGAAGCTTTCTTT.

This clonotype has more than one count but fewer than ten. This chain connects TRBV5-6 to TRBJ2-1, with D tentatively TRBD2 (9 bases). CDR3 length equals 18 residues. Germline V CDR1 and CDR2: SGHDT, YYEEEE. V lost 4 bases and J 4 bases, leaving 24 bases between the germline ends. The CDR3 DNA reads as TGTGCCAGCAGCCCCGACAGGGGTAGCGGGGGCCTTTACAATGAGCAGTTCTTC. Protein product: CASSPDRGSGGLYNEQFF. Full variable domain (remainder filled in from reference TRBV5-6 and TRBJ2-1): DAGVTQSPTHLIKTRGQQVTLRCSPKSGHDTVSWYQQALGQGPQFIFQYYEEEERQRGNFPDRFSGHQFPNYSSELNVNALLLGDSALYLCASSPDRGSGGLYNEQFFGPGTRLTVL.

The gene calls are TRBV5-1 and TRBJ1-6, with 7 bases identical to TRBD1. Germline CDR1 and CDR2: SGHRS and YFSETQ. J was trimmed by 8 bases and V by 0 bases; bases with no gene match: 5. The CDR3 consists of 15 residues. The CDR3 nucleotides are TGCGCCAGCAGCTTGGCGGGACAGCGATATTCACCCCTCCACTTT. It yields the protein CASSLAGQRYSPLHF.

The V and J genes are TRBV24-1 and TRBJ2-2; no reliable D call. The V gene's germline CDR1 is KGHDR and CDR2 SFDVKD. The V end lost 3 bases, the J end lost 0 bases, and 7 bases lay between the germline ends. CDR3 length equals 15 residues. DNA of the CDR3: TGTGCCACCAGTGATATCTATACGAACACCGGGGAGCTGTTTTTT. Translating gives CATSDIYTNTGELFF.

The table lists this clonotype with a few counts. The V gene is TRBV24-1, the J gene TRBJ2-7; possible D gene TRBD2, 6 bases. CDR3 length: 16 residues. The germline V gene encodes CDR1 KGHDR and CDR2 SFDVKD. V gave up 2 bases and J gave up 2 bases, with 15 bases separating them. The CDR3 region is CATSDCSLALTYEQYF. Here the CDR3 DNA reads TGTGCCACCAGTGATTGTTCTCTAGCGCTGACCTACGAGCAGTACTTC.

The chain is built from TRBV24-1 and TRBJ2-7; 15 positions agree with TRBD2. Germline lookup yields CDR1 KGHDR and CDR2 SFDVKD. CDR3 length: 20 residues. V lost 1 base to trimming and J lost 2 bases; unmatched junction nucleotides: 11. CDR3 sequence (DNA): TGTGCCACCAGTGATTTCGGGCACCGGGGACTAGCGGGAGGTGCCTACGAGCAGTACTTC. This gives the protein CATSDFGHRGLAGGAYEQYF.

This chain connects TRBV29-1 to TRBJ2-5; a weak D match, TRBD2 (5 bases). V was clipped by 5 bases and J by 4 bases, with 11 bases between them. The CDR3 is 12 residues long. Per the germline V gene, CDR1 is SQVTM and CDR2 is ANQGSEA. The CDR3 sequence is CSVWETGETQYF. CDR3 DNA sequence: TGCAGCGTTTGGGAGACGGGAGAGACCCAGTACTTC.